A single sample gave rise to the 22 T cell receptor beta chains below, sequenced in a study of CD8+CD57+ T cells in acquired aplastic anemia. Only patients with CD8+CD57+ cell expansion on flow cytometry were chosen for sequencing. Investigators profiled TCR beta VDJ and CDR3 from genomic DNA template. TCRdb re-called the reads through MiXCR, storing one row per CDR3 protein. The sample includes around 200,000 distinct CDR3 sequences, more than 45% of them seen just once. The sequenced sample was sorted CD4+, CD8+, or CD8+CD57+ T cells (not recorded which) from PBMCs. Receptors were obtained from a human donor with aplastic anemia.

This clonotype appeared once. This CDR3 reads CASSLSSVMNTEAFF. Written as DNA, the CDR3 is TGTGCCAGCAGCCTCAGCAGTGTCATGAACACTGAAGCTTTCTTT. This chain connects TRBV7-9 to TRBJ1-1; D gene ambiguous. Germline V gene data show CDR1 as SEHNR and CDR2 as FQNEAQ (reference sequence). V lost 5 bases and J lost 0, with 13 bases in between. The CDR3 sequence is 15 residues long.

As regards this clonotype: Compared with germline, one end of the junction differs, possibly owing to a read error. The chain links TRBV7-8 to TRBJ2-5; TRBD2 matches at 8 bases. The germline gives CDR1 SGHVS, CDR2 FQNEAQ. CDR3 length equals 13 residues. DNA for the CDR3: TGCGCCAGCAGCCAAGCGGGGGAAGAGACCCAGTACTTC. Translating gives CASSQAGEETQYF.

The rearrangement joins TRBV6-1 to TRBJ1-5; D not certain. The CDR3 length is 16 residues. Trimming took 6 bases from V and 0 from J, leaving 15 bases between them. Germline values: CDR1 MNHNS, CDR2 SASEGT. The CDR3 DNA follows: TGTGCCAGCAGCAAAATCGGGTCCTCTAGCAATCAGCCCCAGCATTTT. This codes for CASSKIGSSSNQPQHF.

The rearrangement links TRBV29-1 to TRBJ1-2, with D possibly matching TRBD1 (5 bases). The CDR3 contains 13 residues. Germline lookup yields CDR1 SQVTM and CDR2 ANQGSEA. Trimming stripped 4 bases from V and 1 base from J, with 10 bases between. CDR3 bases: TGCAGCGTTGGGGGGGTCGGTAACTATGGCTACACCTTC. Translating gives CSVGGVGNYGYTF.

V usage is TRBV20-1 and J usage is TRBJ2-1, with TRBD2 identical over 9 bases. The V gene's germline CDR1 is DFQATT and CDR2 SNEGSKA (reference sequence). The CDR3 extends over 15 amino acids. V shed 0 bases, J shed 8 bases, and the junction held 8 bases outside the gene matches. In DNA, the CDR3 is TGCAGTGCTAGAGATCTAGCGGGATCCCGCCATGAGCAGTTCTTC. Residues: CSARDLAGSRHEQFF.

Note on this clonotype: A read error may be the cause here, since a much bigger clone is one base away. The chain joins TRBV7-8 to TRBJ2-1; 12 positions match TRBD2. Per the germline V gene, CDR1 is SGHVS and CDR2 is FQNEAQ. The CDR3 loop spans 15 amino acids. In DNA form, the CDR3 reads TGTGCCAGCAGCTTAGTTGCTAGCGGGAGGGGTGAGCAGCTCTTC. This translates into CASSLVASGRGEQLF. Drawing the rest from reference TRBV7-8 and TRBJ2-1, the complete variable domain is GAGVSQSPRYKVAKRGQDVALRCDPISGHVSLFWYQQALGQGPEFLTYFQNEAQLDKSGLPSDRFFAERPEGSVSTLKIQRTQQEDSAVYLCASSLVASGRGEQLFGPGTRLTVL.

Points on this clonotype: One end of the junction does not line up with germline, which may come from a read error. The chain is built from TRBV14 and TRBJ1-2; tentatively, D is TRBD1 (5 bases). Germline lookup yields CDR1 SGHDN and CDR2 FVKESK. This CDR3 contains 12 residues. As DNA, the CDR3 is TGTGCCAGCAGCCAAGGATTGGCACAGGTACGCTTC. Amino acids: CASSQGLAQVRF.

The V call is TRBV11-2, the J call TRBJ2-3, with 7 bases fitting TRBD1. The CDR3 contains 16 residues. Germline lookup yields CDR1 SGHAT and CDR2 FQNNGV. V lost 5 bases to trimming and J lost 2 bases; unmatched junction nucleotides: 10. This CDR3 reads CASSPSPGQNTDTQYF. DNA for the CDR3: TGTGCCAGCAGCCCCTCTCCGGGACAGAACACAGATACGCAGTATTTT.

The table lists this clonotype with many counts. V usage is TRBV12-5 and J usage is TRBJ1-2; D might be TRBD1 (6 bases). Germline lookup yields CDR1 LGHNT and CDR2 FRNRAP. The CDR3 is 13 amino acids. V lost 7 bases and J 1 base, leaving 10 bases between the germline ends. DNA of the CDR3: TGTGCTAGTGCCCTGGACAGTAACTATGGCTACACCTTC. This encodes CASALDSNYGYTF.

The chain couples TRBV3-1 to TRBJ2-3; 9 bases agree with TRBD2. The CDR3 runs to 18 residues. V lost 0 bases to trimming and J lost 4 bases; unmatched junction nucleotides: 11. From germline, CDR1 is LGHDT and CDR2 YNNKEL (reference sequence). The CDR3 region has the DNA TGTGCCAGCAGCCAAGACCAAGGGCTAGCGGGGTTAGCAGATACGCAGTATTTT. Translating it yields CASSQDQGLAGLADTQYF.

Note on this clonotype: One end of the junction is discordant with germline, which a read error may explain. The chain uses TRBV7-9 and TRBJ1-2; D gene uncertain. The CDR3 spans 12 residues. CDR1 and CDR2 (germline): SEHNR, FQNEAQ (reference sequence). CDR3 DNA sequence: TGTGCCAGCGGCTTCGGGTCTTATGGCTACACCTTC. Amino acids: CASGFGSYGYTF.

The genes are TRBV19 and TRBJ2-3; 12 bases are shared with TRBD2. The junction had 3 bases not matched to a gene; V was cut back by 5 bases and J by 3 bases. The length of the CDR3 is 15 residues. CDR1 is LNHDA, CDR2 SQIVND, per germline (reference sequence). CDR3 nucleotide sequence: TGTGCCAGTAGTTCTAGCGGGGGGGGGACAGATACGCAGTATTTT. Translating gives CASSSSGGGTDTQYF. The whole variable domain, filled in from reference TRBV19 and TRBJ2-3, reads DGGITQSPKYLFRKEGQNVTLSCEQNLNHDAMYWYRQDPGQGLRLIYYSQIVNDFQKGDIAEGYSVSREKKESFPLTVTSAQKNPTAFYLCASSSSGGGTDTQYFGPGTRLTVL.

This clonotype was seen just once. The chain recombines TRBV19 with TRBJ1-1; D possibly corresponds to TRBD1 (5 bases). CDR3 length equals 13 residues. The germline V gene has CDR1 LNHDA and CDR2 SQIVND (reference sequence). V gave up 3 bases and J gave up 4 bases, with 9 bases separating them. The CDR3 loop reads CASSMQGITEAFF. The CDR3 DNA is TGTGCCAGTAGTATGCAGGGAATCACTGAAGCTTTCTTT.

This clonotype came up a few times. V gene TRBV2 combines with J gene TRBJ1-1; D call uncertain. This CDR3 is 13 amino acids long. V lost 9 bases to trimming and J lost 5 bases, with 16 bases between them. Per the germline V gene, CDR1 is SNHLY and CDR2 is FYNNEI. CDR3 loop: CASTSERGTEAFF. CDR3 coding DNA: TGTGCCAGTACTAGTGAGCGCGGGACTGAAGCTTTCTTT.

This clonotype was detected many times. The V and J genes are TRBV5-1 and TRBJ2-7; tentative D call: TRBD1 (5 bases). V was shortened by 5 bases and J by 2 bases, with 11 bases between the two germline ends. CDR3 size: 13 residues. Germline lookup yields CDR1 SGHRS and CDR2 YFSETQ. CDR3 amino acids: CASRAQVTYEQYF. The CDR3, as DNA: TGCGCCAGCAGGGCACAGGTGACCTACGAGCAGTACTTC.

The chain is built from TRBV19 and TRBJ2-7; D unclear. Germline CDR1 and CDR2: LNHDA and SQIVND (reference sequence). This CDR3 spans 14 amino acids. The germline V and J ends were trimmed by 3 bases and 2 bases, with 11 bases remaining between them. Here the CDR3 DNA reads TGTGCCAGTAGTATGGCCATGAACCCCTACGAGCAGTACTTC. It codes for CASSMAMNPYEQYF.

The J gene is TRBJ1-6, the V gene TRBV19; D call uncertain. Trimming cost V 6 bases and J 9 bases, with 15 bases left between them. This CDR3 is built from 14 residues. Germline V gene sequence: CDR1 LNHDA, CDR2 SQIVND (reference sequence). CDR3 residues: CASRNEGEGSPLHF. The CDR3 nucleotides are TGTGCCAGTAGAAACGAGGGAGAGGGTTCACCCCTCCACTTT.

This clonotype was seen at least ten times. The chain recombines TRBV20-1 with TRBJ2-7; 8 bases map to TRBD2. CDR1 DFQATT and CDR2 SNEGSKA come from the germline V gene (reference sequence). This CDR3 comprises 15 residues. The V segment lost 6 bases and the J segment 4 bases; nucleotides outside the gene matches: 14. This CDR3 is CSAGRGTSGRYEQYF. CDR3 sequence (DNA): TGCAGTGCCGGCCGAGGCACTAGCGGAAGGTACGAGCAGTACTTC.

The J gene is TRBJ2-7, the V gene TRBV5-1, with 11 bases fitting TRBD2. The CDR3 is 15 residues long. V shed 4 bases, J shed 5 bases, and the junction held 8 bases outside the gene matches. Germline V gene data show CDR1 as SGHRS and CDR2 as YFSETQ. The CDR3 loop reads CASSQRTSGFNEQYF. The CDR3 DNA follows: TGCGCCAGCAGCCAACGGACTAGCGGGTTCAACGAGCAGTACTTC.

This clonotype occurred many times. This chain uses TRBV5-1 with TRBJ2-5; D possibly uses TRBD1 or TRBD2 (5 bases each). Germline CDR1 is SGHRS and CDR2 is YFSETQ. Trimming left V 2 bases short and J 3 bases short, with 8 bases between. The CDR3 is made up of 13 amino acids. CDR3 DNA sequence: TGCGCCAGCAGCTTCGGGGCCGAAGAGACCCAGTACTTC. Translated: CASSFGAEETQYF.

This clonotype was counted many times. The V gene is TRBV20-1, the J gene TRBJ2-7; 10 bases line up with TRBD2. Trimming at V came to 4 bases and at J to 6 bases, leaving 3 bases not matched to a gene. CDR1 and CDR2 from the germline V gene are DFQATT and SNEGSKA (reference sequence). The length of the CDR3 is 12 residues. The CDR3 is CSATRTSGEQYF. CDR3 nucleotides: TGCAGTGCTACAAGGACTAGCGGCGAGCAGTACTTC.

This clonotype was counted at least ten times. The gene calls are TRBV9 and TRBJ2-7, with D unresolved. V was pared by 0 bases and J by 4 bases, with 11 bases between. This CDR3 contains 14 residues. Germline V lookup: CDR1 SGDLS, CDR2 YYNGEE. This CDR3 reads CASSVAPDGYEQYF. In DNA form, the CDR3 reads TGTGCCAGCAGCGTAGCCCCGGACGGTTACGAGCAGTACTTC.